The entry that follows covers one T cell receptor (beta chain) sequence. Its cognate antigen has yet to be identified. Base qualities are missing; no much larger clone stands one base away. In Seattle, one collaborating source enrolled patients while the infection was active and tracked those patients longitudinally over the course of disease. Collaborating institutions collected whole blood in K2EDTA tubes following their own protocols. For TCRbeta analysis, collaborators shipped samples in one of three forms: frozen whole blood, isolated PBMCs, or DNA extracted from either of those sample types. The germline V gene gives CDR1 as SGDLS and CDR2 as YYNGEE. Trimming at the junction amounts to 0 bases on V and 5 bases on J, and the germline ends lie 11 bases apart. Including cysteine and phenylalanine, the CDR3 has 14 amino acids. This entry keeps only the CDR3 DNA: 42 bases, framed from base 1. This record comes from a study of blood T cell repertoires in COVID-19 (dated by TCRdb to 2019 to 2021). At the level of the whole study: Collaborator samples came from the United States, Italy and Spain and covered acute and convalescent phases of COVID-19. The repertoires were made available in a free public database intended to serve as a resource for research on the immune response to SARS-CoV-2. The samples were drawn from two sources: the first 160 participants of the ongoing ImmuneRACE study, and 950 to 1,500 subjects contributed by 6 global collaborators. The material from the prospective study consisted of cDNA or gDNA derived from T cells, B-cell-depleted T cells, or PBMCs. Nearly every sample came with metadata listing a de-identified subject ID, COVID-19 status, age in years and sex. Where HLA class I and class II types were available, the types were taken from metadata supplied by the sample provider, not from assay-based typing. Subjects who had been exposed to COVID-19, were actively infected with it, or had recovered from it provided the deeply sampled blood TCRbeta repertoires that made up the dataset.

What the research found in general, with its limitations: The amount of clinical and demographic metadata varied by source and participant and was provided uncurated.

TCRbeta CDR3 regions were amplified from genomic DNA using the immunoSEQ Assay, a bias-controlled multiplex PCR. Processing in the source paper ran as follows. The number of nucleated cells in each sample was estimated by amplification of reference gene primers within the assay. To quantify the absolute abundance of each unique TCRbeta CDR3 rearrangement, sequence reads were collapsed and filtered. Productive Simpson clonality was computed per sample as the square root of Simpson's diversity index over productive rearrangements. The table was pulled from immuneACCESS by TCRdb, which kept in-frame rearrangements only. Such tables lose some clones; where checked, under half of the loss comes from unresolved V genes, and the rest has no known cause. V and J calls and clone size are given by that table; D and trimming were obtained from the DNA. This sample comprises 150,000 or so clones, over 85% of them detected only once. The ten largest account for around 2% of the sample.

The chain joins TRBV9 to TRBJ2-5; no D gene can be assigned with confidence. The sample taken for sequencing was peripheral blood. The sequence was obtained from an older woman with COVID-19, enrolled during active disease. The DNA is as follows: TGTGCCAGCAGCGTAGGGATGGTCGGGGAGACCCAGTACTTC. Protein translation: CASSVGMVGETQYF.